This T cell receptor (beta chain) was retrieved from a study of blood T cell repertoires in COVID-19 (TCRdb year 2020). About the full investigation: Samples covering the acute and convalescent phases of COVID-19 were provided by collaborators in the United States, Italy and Spain. A freely available public database, intended as a resource for researchers studying the immune response to SARS-CoV-2, is where the repertoires were released. The prospective study material was composed of cDNA or gDNA derived from T cells, B-cell-depleted T cells, or PBMCs. Subjects who had been exposed to COVID-19, were actively infected with it, or had recovered from it provided the deeply sampled blood TCRbeta repertoires that made up the dataset. Samples were obtained from the ongoing ImmuneRACE study (first 160 participants) and from some 1,200 subjects provided by 6 global collaborators. Where available, HLA class I and class II types were obtained from metadata supplied by the sample provider rather than from assay-based typing. The sample metadata nearly always contained a de-identified subject ID, COVID-19 status, age in years and sex.

The immunoSEQ Assay, a bias-controlled multiplex PCR, was used to amplify TCRbeta CDR3 regions from genomic DNA. As for the authors' bioinformatics: Nucleated cell counts per sample were estimated from amplification of reference gene primers within the assay. To quantify the absolute abundance of each unique TCRbeta CDR3 rearrangement, sequence reads were collapsed and filtered. For each sample, productive Simpson clonality was calculated as the square root of Simpson's diversity index across productive rearrangements. TCRdb re-hosts the immuneACCESS table, in-frame sequences only. Its copies lack some clones; in the studies checked, an unresolved V gene accounts for under half of them, and the cause for the rest is not known. That table furnishes V, J and clone size, whereas the DNA furnished D and trimming. The sample table shows almost 65,000 clones, and about 88% are seen once. 43% of the sample goes to the ten largest clones.

Per the germline V gene (reference sequence), SEHNR is the CDR1 and FQNEAQ is the CDR2. V gives up 5 bases and J gives up 3 bases, and the segment between their germline ends measures 19 bases. The CDR3, from cysteine to phenylalanine, totals 17 residues. Only CDR3 DNA is held: 51 bases, read in frame from base 1. What the work shows at the level of the full study, not this receptor alone: The amount of clinical and demographic metadata varied by source and participant and was provided uncurated.

Details on this clone: What this receptor recognizes is not known. Base qualities are not at hand, and no much larger clone is one base apart.

In Seattle, one collaborating source enrolled patients while the infection was active and tracked those patients longitudinally over the course of disease. Each collaborating institution followed its own protocols to collect whole blood in K2EDTA tubes. For TCRbeta analysis, collaborators shipped samples in one of three forms: frozen whole blood, isolated PBMCs, or DNA extracted from either of those sample types. In this chain, TRBV7-9 is recombined with TRBJ2-2, with TRBD2 perhaps the D gene, on 5 matching bases. The receptor was derived from a woman aged 60-70 years with COVID-19, enrolled during active disease. Sequences were obtained from peripheral blood. The nucleotide sequence is TGTGCCAGCAGCCCATCGAGCGTGGGAGCTTACACCGGGGAGCTGTTTTTT. The encoded protein is CASSPSSVGAYTGELFF.